This T cell receptor (beta chain) was recorded in a study of molecular identifiers for immune sequencing clone quantification (dated by TCRdb to the late 2010s). At the level of the whole study: For a replicate experiment, the RNA from either approximately 20,000 or 98,000 naive CD8 T cells was divided into five aliquots, and four of those aliquots went on to sequencing. The study was a methods study using CD8 T cells to benchmark molecular-identifier clustering-based TCR repertoire sequencing (MIDCIRS) and TCR RNA copy counting.

Naive CD8 T cell libraries were made from approximately 22,000 to 940,000 sorted cells using 10%, 30% or 50% of purified RNA. Naive CD8 T cells, defined as CD8+CD4-CCR7+CD45RA+, were FACS-sorted into RLT Plus buffer on a BD FACSAria II. Ten to eleven TCR copies' worth of Jurkat RNA were spiked into about 20,000-1,100,000 naive CD8 T cell samples to test detection sensitivity. CD8 T cells were enriched with RosetteSep CD8+ T Cell Enrichment Cocktail and Ficoll-Paque, followed by ACK red cell lysis. The germline V gene provides CDR1 KGHDR and CDR2 SFDVKD. Its CDR3 holds 15 amino acids, cysteine through phenylalanine. Here the CDR3 DNA is all that survives: 45 bases in frame from base 1. Comments on this clonotype: Its antigen is still unknown. This may stem from a read error, because a much larger clone lies one nucleotide away.

Broad study findings and their caveats: Identical TCR molecules sharing a barcode could cause highly expanded clone sizes to be underestimated. In CMV-specific effector cells, clones with more than 20 RNA copies contained over 98% of molecules, whereas in naive cells such clones contained under 1% of molecules. Without barcode sub-clustering, chimeric consensus sequences inflated TCR diversity; chimeras reached as high as 47%. Even against a background of about 960,000 naive CD8 T cells, spiked-in Jurkat TCR RNA amounting to a single cell's worth was reported to be detectable. The naive libraries included spiked-in Jurkat TCR RNA (10 copies' worth), and this Jurkat TCR RNA is not part of the donor repertoire. Modeling gave around 2.7 recovered TCR RNA copies per cell versus approximately 11 by digital PCR, implying roughly 28% capture efficiency.

Library construction relied on PCR. The run used an Illumina HiSeq 4000. Bulk TCR libraries were prepared as previously described, using TCR primers listed in Table S5. The Qiagen AllPrep DNA/RNA kit was used to purify total RNA. Before analysis, reads from multiple sequencing runs of the same library were pooled. In the authors' own workflow: Reads were retained only if an exact TCR constant sequence was present, and the retained reads were trimmed to 150 nt and grouped according to their 12-nt molecular barcodes. Reads inside each barcode group were sub-clustered using a 15% Levenshtein threshold, and a quality-weighted consensus sequence was constructed for each RNA molecule. Non-functional sequences were filtered out, along with any lower-count sequence sitting one edit away from another sequence. Based on fitting two negative binomial distributions, any barcode sub-cluster with under 20% of the maximum read count was discarded. Through fastp at Q25 and MiXCR, TCRdb rebuilt clones from the public reads, retaining in-frame beta chains. A single entry per CDR3 protein holds the most common genes and DNA from its merged rows. TCRdb assigned the V and J calls; the authors' analysis was not used. For this sample there are about 640,000 distinct CDR3 sequences; about 20% appear just once. Of the sample, 0.7% to 1% falls within the top ten clones.

The TCR originated in a human donor in good health. Some libraries in this study had Jurkat cell RNA spiked in. Material for sequencing was naive CD8+ T cells from blood, with Jurkat cell RNA spiked in. The cell subset or site label on this specimen signifies: FACS-sorted CD8+CD4-CCR7+CD45RA+ naive T cells. This chain is built from TRBV24-1 and TRBJ2-3; the D call is tentative, TRBD1 or TRBD2, as each matches 5 bases. At the DNA level, the sequence is TGTGCCACCAGTCTGACCCGGGACCACACAGATACGCAGTGTTTT. The translation is CATSLTRDHTDTQCF.